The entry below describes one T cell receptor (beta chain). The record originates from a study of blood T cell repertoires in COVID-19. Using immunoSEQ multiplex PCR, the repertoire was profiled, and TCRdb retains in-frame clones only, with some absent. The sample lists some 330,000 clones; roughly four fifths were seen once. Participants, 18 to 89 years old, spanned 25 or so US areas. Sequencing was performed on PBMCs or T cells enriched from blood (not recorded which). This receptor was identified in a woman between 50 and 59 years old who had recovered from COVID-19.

The CDR3 region has the DNA TGTGCCAGCAGCCTGAGGAACAACTATGGCTACACCTTC. Its translation is CASSLRNNYGYTF. The J gene is TRBJ1-2, the V gene TRBV7-9, with D unresolved. CDR1 and CDR2 from the germline V gene are SEHNR and FQNEAQ (reference sequence). The ends were cut back, 5 bases at V and 2 bases at J, with 9 bases in the middle. The CDR3 is made up of 13 amino acids.